This TCR beta chain emerged from a study of T cells after yellow fever vaccination. As for the study in general: Low-cell-number fractions were prepared with SMART-Seq v4 Ultra Low Input.

Study results and limitations: Post-booster samples contained most primary-vaccination clones (approximately 95% CD4, 70% to 90% CD8).

Template switching by 5'RACE produced TCR cDNA, adding a universal primer site and UMIs. TCRdb passed the 5' RACE reads through MiXCR, listing each CDR3 protein once. The table has 300,000 or so distinct CDR3 sequences, around 7% seen once. A word on this clonotype: The antigen is not known.

Germline lookup yields CDR1 SGHRS and CDR2 YFSETQ. The CDR3 extends over 13 amino acids. With 4 bases clipped from V and 6 bases from J, the junction kept 6 bases outside the gene matches. The TCR sequence derives from a man aged 18 to 35 who received the YFV17D yellow fever vaccine. The rearrangement uses TRBV5-1 and TRBJ1-2; 7 bases align to TRBD1. The input for sequencing was PBMCs, taken around 45 days after the first yellow fever vaccination. Here the CDR3 reads CASSPRDSNGYTF. The CDR3 DNA is TGCGCCAGCAGCCCCCGGGACAGCAATGGCTACACCTTC.